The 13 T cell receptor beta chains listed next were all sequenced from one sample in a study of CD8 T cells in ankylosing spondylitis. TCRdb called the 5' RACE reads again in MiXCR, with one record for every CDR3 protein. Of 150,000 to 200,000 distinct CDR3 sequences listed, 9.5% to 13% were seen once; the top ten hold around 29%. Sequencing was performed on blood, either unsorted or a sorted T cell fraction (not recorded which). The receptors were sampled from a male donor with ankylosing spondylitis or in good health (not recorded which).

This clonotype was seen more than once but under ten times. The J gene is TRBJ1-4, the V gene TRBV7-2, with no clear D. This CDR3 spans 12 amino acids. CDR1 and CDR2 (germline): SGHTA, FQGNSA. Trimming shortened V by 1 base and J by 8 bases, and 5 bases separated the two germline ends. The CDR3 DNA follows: TGTGCCAGCAGCTTAGGAAAAGAAAAACTGTTTTTT. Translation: CASSLGKEKLFF.

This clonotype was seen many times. The DNA of the CDR3 is TGTGCCAGCAGCGACGGACCGCCCCGGGATGGCTACACCTTC. Translated, it gives CASSDGPPRDGYTF. The chain joins TRBV6-1 to TRBJ1-2, with D unclear. Trimming pared 6 bases from V and 6 bases from J, leaving 17 bases between. The CDR3 has 14 residues. Germline CDR1 and CDR2: MNHNS and SASEGT.

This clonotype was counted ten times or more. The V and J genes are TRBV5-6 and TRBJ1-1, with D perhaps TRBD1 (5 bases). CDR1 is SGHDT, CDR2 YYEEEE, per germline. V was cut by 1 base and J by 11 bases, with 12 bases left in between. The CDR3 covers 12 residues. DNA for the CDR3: TGTGCCAGCAGCTTGTCGGGAGGGGAGGCTTTCTTT. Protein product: CASSLSGGEAFF.

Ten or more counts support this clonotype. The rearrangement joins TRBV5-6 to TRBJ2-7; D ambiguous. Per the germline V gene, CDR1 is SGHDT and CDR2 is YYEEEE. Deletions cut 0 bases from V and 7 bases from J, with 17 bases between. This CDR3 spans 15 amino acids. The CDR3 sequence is CASSLAPGPGQEQYF. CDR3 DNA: TGTGCCAGCAGCTTGGCCCCCGGACCTGGGCAGGAGCAGTACTTC.

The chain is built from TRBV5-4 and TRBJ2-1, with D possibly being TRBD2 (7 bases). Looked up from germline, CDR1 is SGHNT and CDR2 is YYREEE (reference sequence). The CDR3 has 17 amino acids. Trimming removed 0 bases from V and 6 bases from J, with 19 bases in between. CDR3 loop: CASSLVRSAGAINEQFF. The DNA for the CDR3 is TGTGCCAGCAGCTTGGTGAGGTCTGCGGGGGCTATCAATGAGCAGTTCTTC.

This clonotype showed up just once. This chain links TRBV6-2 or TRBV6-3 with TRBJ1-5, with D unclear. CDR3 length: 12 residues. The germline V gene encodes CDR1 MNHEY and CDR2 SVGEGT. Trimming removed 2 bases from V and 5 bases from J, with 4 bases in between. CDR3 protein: CASSYRDQPQHF. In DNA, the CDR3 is TGTGCCAGCAGTTACCGGGATCAGCCCCAGCATTTT.

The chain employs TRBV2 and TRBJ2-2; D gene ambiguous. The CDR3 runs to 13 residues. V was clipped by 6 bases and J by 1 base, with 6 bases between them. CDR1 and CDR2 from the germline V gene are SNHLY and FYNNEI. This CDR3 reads CASSMENTGELFF. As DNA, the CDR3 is TGTGCCAGCAGCATGGAGAACACCGGGGAGCTGTTTTTT.

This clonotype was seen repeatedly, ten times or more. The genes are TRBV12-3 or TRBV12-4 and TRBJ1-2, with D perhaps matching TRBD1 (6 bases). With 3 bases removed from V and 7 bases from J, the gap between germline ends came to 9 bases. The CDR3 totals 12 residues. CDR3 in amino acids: CASSFTGSGYTF. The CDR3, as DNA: TGTGCCAGCAGTTTTACAGGGTCTGGCTACACCTTC.

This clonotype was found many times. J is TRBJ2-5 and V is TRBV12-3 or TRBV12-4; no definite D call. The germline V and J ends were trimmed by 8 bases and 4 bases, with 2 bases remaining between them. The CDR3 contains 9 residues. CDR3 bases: TGTGCCAGCTTAGAGACCCAGTACTTC. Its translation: CASLETQYF.

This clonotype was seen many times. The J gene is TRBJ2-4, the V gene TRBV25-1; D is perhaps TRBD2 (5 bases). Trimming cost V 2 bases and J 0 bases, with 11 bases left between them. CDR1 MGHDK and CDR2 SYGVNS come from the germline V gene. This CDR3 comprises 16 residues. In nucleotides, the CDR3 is TGTGCCAGCAGTGAAGCAAGCGGTTCAGCCAAAAACATTCAGTACTTC. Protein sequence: CASSEASGSAKNIQYF.

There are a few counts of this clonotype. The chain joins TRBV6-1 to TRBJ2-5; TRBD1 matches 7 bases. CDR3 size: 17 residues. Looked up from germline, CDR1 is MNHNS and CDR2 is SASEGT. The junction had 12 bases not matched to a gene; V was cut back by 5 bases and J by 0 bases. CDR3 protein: CASSRFIQQGNQETQYF. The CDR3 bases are TGTGCCAGCAGTCGATTTATTCAACAGGGGAACCAAGAGACCCAGTACTTC.

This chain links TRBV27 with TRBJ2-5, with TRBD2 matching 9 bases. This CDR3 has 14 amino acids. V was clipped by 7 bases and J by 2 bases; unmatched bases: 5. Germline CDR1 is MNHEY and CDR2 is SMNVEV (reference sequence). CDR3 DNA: TGTGCCAGCATGGAGCGGGGGGATCAAGAGACCCAGTACTTC. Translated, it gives CASMERGDQETQYF.

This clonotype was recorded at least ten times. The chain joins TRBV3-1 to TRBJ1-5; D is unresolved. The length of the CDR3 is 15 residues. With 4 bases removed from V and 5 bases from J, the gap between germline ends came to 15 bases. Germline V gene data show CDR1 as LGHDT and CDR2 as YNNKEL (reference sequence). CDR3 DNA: TGTGCCAGCAGCCCCCATTCGGCAGCGGATCAGCCCCAGCATTTT. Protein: CASSPHSAADQPQHF.